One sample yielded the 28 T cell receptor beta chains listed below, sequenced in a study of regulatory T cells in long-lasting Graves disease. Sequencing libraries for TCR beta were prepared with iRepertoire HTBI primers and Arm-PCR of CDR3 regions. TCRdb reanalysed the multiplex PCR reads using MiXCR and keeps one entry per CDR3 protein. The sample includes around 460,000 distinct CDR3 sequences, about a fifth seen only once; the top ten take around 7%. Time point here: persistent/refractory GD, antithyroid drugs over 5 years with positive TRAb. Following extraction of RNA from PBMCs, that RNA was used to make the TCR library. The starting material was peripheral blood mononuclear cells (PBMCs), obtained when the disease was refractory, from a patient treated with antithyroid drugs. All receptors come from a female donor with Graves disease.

The CDR3 spells CASSGTRLNTEAFF. In DNA form, the CDR3 reads TGTGCCAGCAGTGGGACCAGATTGAACACTGAAGCTTTCTTT. The chain employs TRBV2 and TRBJ1-1; D ambiguous. V was pared by 4 bases and J by 0 bases, with 9 bases between. The CDR3 is made up of 14 amino acids. Germline V gene lookup returns CDR1 SNHLY and CDR2 FYNNEI.

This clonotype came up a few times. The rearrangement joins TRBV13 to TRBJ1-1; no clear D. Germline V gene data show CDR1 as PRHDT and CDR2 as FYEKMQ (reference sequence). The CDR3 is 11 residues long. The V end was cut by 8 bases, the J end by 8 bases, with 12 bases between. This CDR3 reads CASRYGLEAFF. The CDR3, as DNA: TGTGCCAGCCGGTATGGGCTAGAAGCTTTCTTT.

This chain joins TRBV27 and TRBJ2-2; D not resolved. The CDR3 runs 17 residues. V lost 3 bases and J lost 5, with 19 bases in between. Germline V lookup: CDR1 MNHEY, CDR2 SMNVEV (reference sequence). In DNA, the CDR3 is TGTGCCAGCAGTTTTTCCCCTTGGGGTCCCTTTACCGGGGAGCTGTTTTTT. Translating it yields CASSFSPWGPFTGELFF.

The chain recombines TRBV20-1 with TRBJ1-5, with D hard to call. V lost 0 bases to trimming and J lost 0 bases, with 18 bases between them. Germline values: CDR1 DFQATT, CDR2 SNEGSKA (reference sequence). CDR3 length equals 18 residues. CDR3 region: CSARDPTGTRNSNQPQHF. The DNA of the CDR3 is TGCAGTGCTAGAGATCCTACCGGTACTCGTAATAGCAATCAGCCCCAGCATTTT.

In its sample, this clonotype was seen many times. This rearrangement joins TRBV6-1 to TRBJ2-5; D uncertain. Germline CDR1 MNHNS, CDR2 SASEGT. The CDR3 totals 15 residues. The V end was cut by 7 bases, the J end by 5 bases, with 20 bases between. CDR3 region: CASTPSLTLGETQYF. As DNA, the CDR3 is TGTGCCAGCACCCCCTCTCTCACCTTAGGTGAGACCCAGTACTTC.

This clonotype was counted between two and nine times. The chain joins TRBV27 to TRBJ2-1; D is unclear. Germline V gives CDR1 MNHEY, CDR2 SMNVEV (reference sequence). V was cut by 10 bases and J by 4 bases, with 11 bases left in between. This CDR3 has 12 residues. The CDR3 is CATYSPYNEQFF. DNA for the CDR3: TGTGCCACGTACTCTCCGTACAATGAGCAGTTCTTC.

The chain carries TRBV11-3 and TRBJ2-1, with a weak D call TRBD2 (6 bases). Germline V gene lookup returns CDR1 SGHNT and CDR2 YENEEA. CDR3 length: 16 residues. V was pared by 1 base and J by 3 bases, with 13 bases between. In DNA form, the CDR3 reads TGTGCCAGCAGCTTAGGGCGTAGCGGAAACTACAATGAGCAGTTCTTC. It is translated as CASSLGRSGNYNEQFF.

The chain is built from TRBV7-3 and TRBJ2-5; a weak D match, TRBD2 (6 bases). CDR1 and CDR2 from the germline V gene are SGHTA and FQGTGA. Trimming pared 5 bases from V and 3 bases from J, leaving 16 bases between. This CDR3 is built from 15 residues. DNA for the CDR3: TGTGCCAGCAGCCCCTCTTCGGGACTTAAAGAGACCCAGTACTTC. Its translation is CASSPSSGLKETQYF.

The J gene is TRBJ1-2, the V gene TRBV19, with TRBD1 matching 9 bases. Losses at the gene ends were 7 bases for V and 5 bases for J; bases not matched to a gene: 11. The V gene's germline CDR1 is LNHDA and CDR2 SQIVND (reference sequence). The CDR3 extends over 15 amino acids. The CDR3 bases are TGTGCCAGTACCATAACGGTCGGGACAGGGTATGGCTACACCTTC. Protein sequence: CASTITVGTGYGYTF.

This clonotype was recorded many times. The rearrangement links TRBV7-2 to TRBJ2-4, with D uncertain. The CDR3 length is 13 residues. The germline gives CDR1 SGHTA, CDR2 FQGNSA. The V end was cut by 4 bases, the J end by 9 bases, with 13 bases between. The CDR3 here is CASSSPPQSIQYF. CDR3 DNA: TGTGCCAGCAGCTCACCTCCTCAGAGCATTCAGTACTTC.

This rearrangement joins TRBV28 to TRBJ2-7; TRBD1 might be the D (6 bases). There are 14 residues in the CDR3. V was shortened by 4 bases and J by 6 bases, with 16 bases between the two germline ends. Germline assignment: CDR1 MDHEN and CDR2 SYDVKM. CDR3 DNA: TGTGCCAGCAGTTCAGGGGCCGGCCAACTCGAGCAGTACTTC. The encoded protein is CASSSGAGQLEQYF.

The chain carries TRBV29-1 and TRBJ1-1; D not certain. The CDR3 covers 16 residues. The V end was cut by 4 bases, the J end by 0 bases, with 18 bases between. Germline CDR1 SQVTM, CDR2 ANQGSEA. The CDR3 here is CSVAVGQAGVNTEAFF. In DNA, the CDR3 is TGCAGCGTTGCGGTCGGGCAGGCGGGCGTGAACACTGAAGCTTTCTTT.

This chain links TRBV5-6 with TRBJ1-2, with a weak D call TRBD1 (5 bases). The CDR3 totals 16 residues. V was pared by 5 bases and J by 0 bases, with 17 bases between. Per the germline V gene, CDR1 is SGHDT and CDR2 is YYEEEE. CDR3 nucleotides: TGTGCCAGCAGATCTACACGACAGATAGCTAACTATGGCTACACCTTC. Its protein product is CASRSTRQIANYGYTF.

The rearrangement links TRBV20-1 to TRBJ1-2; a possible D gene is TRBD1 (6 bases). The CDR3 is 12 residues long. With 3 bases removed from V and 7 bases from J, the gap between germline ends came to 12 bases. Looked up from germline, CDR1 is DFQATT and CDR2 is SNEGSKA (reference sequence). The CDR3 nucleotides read TGCAGTGCTAGTGGGGGGGCTGGTGGCTACACCTTC. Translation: CSASGGAGGYTF.

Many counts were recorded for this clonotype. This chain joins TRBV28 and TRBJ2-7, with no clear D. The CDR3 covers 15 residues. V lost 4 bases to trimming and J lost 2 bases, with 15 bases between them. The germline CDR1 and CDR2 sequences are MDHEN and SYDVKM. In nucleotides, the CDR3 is TGTGCCAGCAGTTCCGCCTCAATCCCGACCTACGAGCAGTACTTC. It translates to CASSSASIPTYEQYF.

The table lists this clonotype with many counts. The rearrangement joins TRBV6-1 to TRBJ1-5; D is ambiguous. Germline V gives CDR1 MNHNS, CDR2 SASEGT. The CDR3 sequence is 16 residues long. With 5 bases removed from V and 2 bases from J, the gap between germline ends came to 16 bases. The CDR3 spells CASSTTSNPGNQPQHF. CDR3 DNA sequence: TGTGCCAGCAGTACCACCTCAAATCCTGGCAATCAGCCCCAGCATTTT.

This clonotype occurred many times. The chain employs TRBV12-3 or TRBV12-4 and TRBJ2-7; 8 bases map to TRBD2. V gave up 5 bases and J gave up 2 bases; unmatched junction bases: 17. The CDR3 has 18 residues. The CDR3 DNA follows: TGTGCCAGCAGTACAGGGTATCAGCGGGAGAAAATTGCCTACGAGCAGTACTTC. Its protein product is CASSTGYQREKIAYEQYF.

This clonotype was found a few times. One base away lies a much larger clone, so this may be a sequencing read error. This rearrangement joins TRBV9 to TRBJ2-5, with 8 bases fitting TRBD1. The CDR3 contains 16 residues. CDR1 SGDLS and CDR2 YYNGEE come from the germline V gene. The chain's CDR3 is CASSGGTGSYQGTQYF. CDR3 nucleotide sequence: TGTGCCAGCAGCGGGGGGACAGGCAGCTACCAAGGGACCCAGTACTTC.

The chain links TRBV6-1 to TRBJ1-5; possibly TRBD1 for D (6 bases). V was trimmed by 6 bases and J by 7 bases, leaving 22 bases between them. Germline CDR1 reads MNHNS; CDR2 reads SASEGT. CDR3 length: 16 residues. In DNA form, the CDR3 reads TGTGCCAGCAGCCTACCGACTACAGGGTTGGACCAGCCCCAGCATTTT. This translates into CASSLPTTGLDQPQHF.

The CDR3 loop is CASSLRQESYEQYF. The CDR3, as DNA: TGTGCCAGCAGCTTAAGACAGGAGTCCTACGAGCAGTACTTC. The rearrangement joins TRBV5-8 to TRBJ2-7, with D possibly being TRBD1 (6 bases). CDR1 is SGHTS and CDR2 is YDEGEE in the germline V gene. This CDR3 has 14 residues. Trimming stripped 2 bases from V and 1 base from J, with 10 bases between.

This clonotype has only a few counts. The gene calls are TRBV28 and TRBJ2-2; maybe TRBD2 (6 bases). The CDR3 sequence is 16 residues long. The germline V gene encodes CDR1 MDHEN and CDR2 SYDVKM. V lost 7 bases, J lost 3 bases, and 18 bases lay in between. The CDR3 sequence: CASTPQGGEDTGELFF. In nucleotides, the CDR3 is TGTGCCAGCACCCCACAAGGCGGGGAGGACACCGGGGAGCTGTTTTTT.

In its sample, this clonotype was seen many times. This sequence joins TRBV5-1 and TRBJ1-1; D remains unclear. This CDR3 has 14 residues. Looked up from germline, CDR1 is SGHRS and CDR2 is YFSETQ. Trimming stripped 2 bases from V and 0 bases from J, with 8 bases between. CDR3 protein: CASSFEELNTEAFF. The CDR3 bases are TGCGCCAGCAGCTTTGAGGAACTGAACACTGAAGCTTTCTTT.

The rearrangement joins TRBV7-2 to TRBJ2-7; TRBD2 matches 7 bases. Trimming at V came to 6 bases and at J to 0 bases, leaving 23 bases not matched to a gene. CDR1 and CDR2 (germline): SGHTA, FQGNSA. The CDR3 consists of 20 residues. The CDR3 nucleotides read TGTGCCAGCAGTCGAGCTCTTAGGTGGGGGGGTTGGGGTAGCTCCTACGAGCAGTACTTC. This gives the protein CASSRALRWGGWGSSYEQYF.

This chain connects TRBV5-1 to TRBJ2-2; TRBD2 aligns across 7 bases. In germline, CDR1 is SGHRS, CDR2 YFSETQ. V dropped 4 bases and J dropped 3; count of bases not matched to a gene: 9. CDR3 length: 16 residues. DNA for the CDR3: TGCGCCAGCAGCAGGGAGGGGACCCGAGACACCGGGGAGCTGTTTTTT. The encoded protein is CASSREGTRDTGELFF. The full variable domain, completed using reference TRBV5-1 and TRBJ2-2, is KAGVTQTPRYLIKTRGQQVTLSCSPISGHRSVSWYQQTPGQGLQFLFEYFSETQRNKGNFPGRFSGRQFSNSRSEMNVSTLELGDSALYLCASSREGTRDTGELFFGEGSRLTVL.

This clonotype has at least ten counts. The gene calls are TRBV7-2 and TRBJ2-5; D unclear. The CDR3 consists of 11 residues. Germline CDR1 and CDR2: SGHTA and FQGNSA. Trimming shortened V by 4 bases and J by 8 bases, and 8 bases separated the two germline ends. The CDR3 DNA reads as TGTGCCAGCAGCTACTCCCCAACCCAGTACTTC. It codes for CASSYSPTQYF. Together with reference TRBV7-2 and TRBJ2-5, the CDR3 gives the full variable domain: GAGVSQSPSNKVTEKGKDVELRCDPISGHTALYWYRQSLGQGLEFLIYFQGNSAPDKSGLPSDRFSAERTGGSVSTLTIQRTQQEDSAVYLCASSYSPTQYFGPGTRLLVL.

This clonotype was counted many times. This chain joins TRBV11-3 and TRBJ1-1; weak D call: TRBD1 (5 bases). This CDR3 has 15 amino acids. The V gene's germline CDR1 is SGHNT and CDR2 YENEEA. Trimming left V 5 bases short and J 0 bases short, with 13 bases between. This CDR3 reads CASSRGAAMNTEAFF. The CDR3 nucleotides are TGTGCCAGCAGCCGCGGGGCGGCGATGAACACTGAAGCTTTCTTT. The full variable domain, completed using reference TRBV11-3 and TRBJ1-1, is EAGVVQSPRYKIIEKKQPVAFWCNPISGHNTLYWYLQNLGQGPELLIRYENEEAVDDSQLPKDRFSAERLKGVDSTLKIQPAELGDSAVYLCASSRGAAMNTEAFFGQGTRLTVV.

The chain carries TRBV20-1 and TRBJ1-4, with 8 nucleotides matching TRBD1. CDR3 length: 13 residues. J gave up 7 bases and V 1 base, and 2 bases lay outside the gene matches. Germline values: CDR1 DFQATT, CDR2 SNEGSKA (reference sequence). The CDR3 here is CSARVTGVEKLFF. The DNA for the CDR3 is TGCAGTGCTAGAGTGACAGGGGTTGAAAAACTGTTTTTT.

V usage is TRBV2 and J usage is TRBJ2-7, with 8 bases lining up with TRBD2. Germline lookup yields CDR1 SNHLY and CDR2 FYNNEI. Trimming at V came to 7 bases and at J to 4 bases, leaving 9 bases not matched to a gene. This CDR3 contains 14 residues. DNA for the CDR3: TGTGCCAGCACCCCGGGGGGGGGGGTGTACGAGCAGTACTTC. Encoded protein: CASTPGGGVYEQYF.